The 19 T cell receptor beta chains presented below share a single source sample, sequenced in a study of beta chain features in type 1 diabetes. Expressed TCRB transcripts were sequenced because the isolated RNA had all been reverse transcribed beforehand. Assay used: immunoSEQ multiplex PCR; TCRdb lists only in-frame clones, some missing. The sample carries around 320,000 clones, approximately 14% recorded once. What was sequenced was central memory CD4+ T cells from blood. These TCRs come from a man in his thirties or forties in good health.

The chain is built from TRBV7-9 and TRBJ1-4; TRBD1 matches at 8 bases. The V segment lost 1 base and the J segment 7 bases; nucleotides outside the gene matches: 8. CDR3 length: 16 residues. Germline CDR1 and CDR2: SEHNR and FQNEAQ (reference sequence). The CDR3 coding sequence is TGTGCCAGCAGCTTAGTTTCCGGACAGGGTGGTGAAAAACTGTTTTTT. Translating it yields CASSLVSGQGGEKLFF.

This clone has more than one count but fewer than ten. A much larger clone differs by one base, so this may be a read error. The chain links TRBV5-6 to TRBJ1-4; 8 bases are a match to TRBD1. This CDR3 spans 14 amino acids. The V and J ends lost 2 bases and 5 bases, in that order; junction bases with no gene match: 2. Germline V gene sequence: CDR1 SGHDT, CDR2 YYEEEE. The chain's CDR3 is CASSLDRGNEKLFF. For the CDR3, the DNA is TGTGCCAGCAGCTTAGACAGGGGAAATGAAAAACTGTTTTTT.

This clone was seen only a few times. The chain couples TRBV6-1 to TRBJ1-5; D is undetermined. V was clipped by 8 bases and J by 0 bases, with 8 bases between them. CDR3 length: 13 residues. Germline V gives CDR1 MNHNS, CDR2 SASEGT. The CDR3 DNA follows: TGTGCCAGCGGCCTGTATAGCAATCAGCCCCAGCATTTT. Protein product: CASGLYSNQPQHF.

The J gene is TRBJ1-5, the V gene TRBV7-2; 7 bases agree with TRBD1. CDR1 SGHTA and CDR2 FQGNSA come from the germline V gene. This CDR3 contains 14 residues. The V gene end was trimmed by 5 bases and the J gene end by 5 bases; junction bases not matched to a gene: 6. CDR3 in amino acids: CASSTTGVYQPQHF. The CDR3, as DNA: TGTGCCAGCAGCACCACAGGGGTTTATCAGCCCCAGCATTTT.

This clone was observed a handful of times. The gene calls are TRBV7-2 and TRBJ2-3, with TRBD2 identical over 8 bases. The V and J ends lost 3 bases and 0 bases, in that order; junction bases with no gene match: 2. The CDR3 is made up of 15 amino acids. Germline V gene sequence: CDR1 SGHTA, CDR2 FQGNSA. For the CDR3, the DNA is TGTGCCAGCAGCTTTGGCGGGAGGAGCACAGATACGCAGTATTTT. Translated, it gives CASSFGGRSTDTQYF.

The chain employs TRBV4-1 and TRBJ2-2; D is possibly TRBD2 (6 bases). Trimming shortened V by 4 bases and J by 2 bases, and 14 bases separated the two germline ends. This CDR3 is built from 16 residues. Germline CDR1 MGHRA, CDR2 YSYEKL. Here the CDR3 reads CASSLSGTPNTGELFF. The CDR3 nucleotides read TGCGCCAGCAGCCTGTCTGGGACTCCAAACACCGGGGAGCTGTTTTTT.

The J gene is TRBJ2-1, the V gene TRBV5-4, with D hard to call. The germline V gene encodes CDR1 SGHNT and CDR2 YYREEE (reference sequence). CDR3 length equals 13 residues. The V gene lost 0 bases and the J gene lost 8 bases, with 9 bases spanning the gap. CDR3 region: CASSLGLRDEQFF. The CDR3 DNA reads TGTGCCAGCAGCTTGGGTCTCCGGGATGAGCAGTTCTTC.

This clone occurred a few times. This chain joins TRBV5-1 and TRBJ2-3; the match to TRBD2 covers 8 bases. The V segment lost 4 bases and the J segment 3 bases; nucleotides outside the gene matches: 10. Germline V gene lookup returns CDR1 SGHRS and CDR2 YFSETQ. CDR3 length equals 16 residues. The DNA of the CDR3 is TGCGCCAGCAGCCCGGAGGGGAAGCGGGGGACAGATACGCAGTATTTT. Residues: CASSPEGKRGTDTQYF.

This chain connects TRBV12-5 to TRBJ2-1; no reliable D call. CDR3 size: 13 residues. Germline assignment: CDR1 LGHNT and CDR2 FRNRAP. The V end was cut by 4 bases, the J end by 3 bases, with 7 bases between. The DNA of the CDR3 is TGTGCTAGTGGTTCAAGGAACTACAATGAGCAGTTCTTC. Residues: CASGSRNYNEQFF. Full variable domain (remainder filled in from reference TRBV12-5 and TRBJ2-1): DARVTQTPRHKVTEMGQEVTMRCQPILGHNTVFWYRQTMMQGLELLAYFRNRAPLDDSGMPKDRFSAEMPDATLATLKIQPSEPRDSAVYFCASGSRNYNEQFFGPGTRLTVL.

This clone was found a few times. This rearrangement joins TRBV6-6 to TRBJ2-5; TRBD1 aligns across 7 bases. The DNA end lines up better with TRBJ2-7; the J call may be wrong. CDR3 length: 14 amino acids. CDR1 is MNHNY and CDR2 is SVGAGI in the germline V gene (reference sequence). CDR3 DNA: TGTGCCAGCAGTTACGCCGGGACAGCCTACGAGCAGTACTTC. Encoded protein: CASSYAGTAYEQYF.

This clone turned up a few times. The rearrangement joins TRBV27 to TRBJ1-5; 10 bases align to TRBD1. After removal of 6 bases from V and 4 bases from J, the junction contained 3 bases not matched to a gene. The CDR3 has 14 amino acids. The germline V gene has CDR1 MNHEY and CDR2 SMNVEV (reference sequence). The CDR3 DNA is TGTGCCAGCAGCAAGGGACAGGGGAATCAGCCCCAGCATTTT. It yields the protein CASSKGQGNQPQHF.

The chain employs TRBV6-6 and TRBJ1-2; the D gene is possibly TRBD1 (6 bases). The CDR3 is 13 residues long. V was shortened by 6 bases and J by 3 bases, with 11 bases between the two germline ends. Germline V CDR1 and CDR2: MNHNY, SVGAGI (reference sequence). Here the CDR3 DNA reads TGTGCCAGCAGCGGGGGCGTTGACTATGGCTACACCTTC. This sequence encodes CASSGGVDYGYTF.

The chain has TRBV18 and TRBJ2-5; 8 bases line up with TRBD1. Germline V CDR1 and CDR2: KGHSH, LQKENI. After removal of 7 bases from V and 3 bases from J, the junction contained 4 bases not matched to a gene. The CDR3 covers 13 residues. The CDR3 region is CASCKDREETQYF. The CDR3 DNA reads TGTGCCAGCTGCAAGGACAGGGAAGAGACCCAGTACTTC. Full variable domain (remainder filled in from reference TRBV18 and TRBJ2-5): NAGVMQNPRHLVRRRGQEARLRCSPMKGHSHVYWYRQLPEEGLKFMVYLQKENIIDESGMPKERFSAEFPKEGPSILRIQQVVRGDSAAYFCASCKDREETQYFGPGTRLLVL.

The chain employs TRBV29-1 and TRBJ2-2; 12 nucleotides match TRBD1. V lost 6 bases to trimming and J lost 4 bases; unmatched junction nucleotides: 6. This CDR3 region has 15 residues. Germline CDR1 is SQVTM and CDR2 is ANQGSEA. CDR3 nucleotide sequence: TGCAGCGTGTTCGGGACAGGGGGCAGCACCGGGGAGCTGTTTTTT. Protein sequence: CSVFGTGGSTGELFF.

This clone has only a few counts. This sequence joins TRBV30 and TRBJ1-2, with 9 bases identical to TRBD1. V lost 7 bases, J lost 7 bases, and 1 base stayed unmatched. The germline V gene encodes CDR1 GTSNPN and CDR2 SVGIG (reference sequence). This CDR3 spans 10 amino acids. DNA for the CDR3: TGTGCCTTGGACAGGGGTGGCTACACCTTC. Residues: CALDRGGYTF.

CDR3 in DNA: TGTGCCATCAGTGACGAAGATTATAGCAATCAGCCCCAGCATTTT. This encodes CAISDEDYSNQPQHF. This chain joins TRBV10-3 and TRBJ1-5; D is ambiguous. Trimming stripped 3 bases from V and 0 bases from J, with 9 bases between. Per germline, CDR1 ENHRY and CDR2 SYGVKD. This CDR3 has 15 amino acids.

The chain uses TRBV2 and TRBJ1-5; D is uncertain. V was trimmed by 4 bases and J by 3 bases, leaving 10 bases between them. The CDR3 spans 14 residues. Germline V gives CDR1 SNHLY, CDR2 FYNNEI. For the CDR3, the DNA is TGTGCCAGCAGTGCTGGACTTAACAATCAGCCCCAGCATTTT. Translation gives CASSAGLNNQPQHF. Based on the CDR3 plus reference TRBV2 and TRBJ1-5, the full variable domain is EPEVTQTPSHQVTQMGQEVILRCVPISNHLYFYWYRQILGQKVEFLVSFYNNEISEKSEIFDDQFSVERPDGSNFTLKIRSTKLEDSAMYFCASSAGLNNQPQHFGDGTRLSIL.

This chain connects TRBV7-3 to TRBJ1-2, with D tentatively TRBD1 (5 bases). The CDR3 loop spans 13 amino acids. Germline loops: CDR1 SGHTA, CDR2 FQGTGA. Trimming stripped 1 base from V and 7 bases from J, with 10 bases between. The CDR3 sequence: CASSLRPGRGYTF. CDR3 coding DNA: TGTGCCAGCAGCTTAAGGCCAGGGCGTGGCTACACCTTC. The full variable domain, its missing parts supplied by reference TRBV7-3 and TRBJ1-2, is GAGVSQTPSNKVTEKGKYVELRCDPISGHTALYWYRQSLGQGPEFLIYFQGTGAADDSGLPNDRFFAVRPEGSVSTLKIQRTERGDSAVYLCASSLRPGRGYTFGSGTRLTVV.

This clone showed up just once. The chain employs TRBV4-3 and TRBJ2-1; 13 positions match TRBD2. This CDR3 contains 17 residues. Germline-derived CDR1 and CDR2 are LGHNA and YSLEER. V shed 0 bases, J shed 6 bases, and the junction held 5 bases outside the gene matches. CDR3 nucleotides: TGCGCCAGCAGCCAAGAACTAGCGGGAGGGCCGGTCAATGAGCAGTTCTTC. Translation: CASSQELAGGPVNEQFF.